This TCR delta chain appears in the sequencing data of a study of gamma-delta chains in newborns, infants, children. Study information: Microbial exposure reportedly drives polyclonal innate γδ T cell expansion after birth.

Germline V gives CDR1 TVYSNPD, CDR2 GDNSRS (reference sequence). The CDR3 runs 17 residues. The V and J ends lost 2 bases and 1 base, in that order; junction bases with no gene match: 11. TCRdb fed the reads to CATT. Of more than 2,500 delta-chain clones listed, around 0.98% are singletons. This chain uses TRDV3 with TRDJ1; TRDD3 agrees at 12 bases. The TCR originated in a child who was a newborn, infant or young child, either healthy, febrile or measles-vaccinated (not recorded which). Source material: blood. The chain's CDR3 is CAFPGTGGYHRTDKLIF. Written as DNA, the CDR3 is TGTGCCTTTCCGGGTACTGGGGGATACCATCGCACCGATAAACTCATCTTT.